Listed here are 8 T cell receptor beta chains from one sample, sequenced in a study of T cell changes during pregnancy in multiple sclerosis. The method was immunoSEQ multiplex PCR; TCRdb's version includes in-frame clones alone and lacks a portion of them. Of some 49,000 clones in the sample, roughly nine tenths were seen once. The source material was CD4+ T cells from peripheral blood mononuclear cells, sampled in the second trimester of pregnancy. The receptor source for this set is a female donor in good health, enrolled as a control in a pregnancy study.

V and J are TRBV9 and TRBJ2-3; D is ambiguous. Germline V lookup: CDR1 SGDLS, CDR2 YYNGEE. The CDR3 runs to 13 residues. Trimming took off 1 base at V and 6 bases at J, with 9 bases between the two ends. The CDR3 nucleotides are TGTGCCAGCAGCGTATCCCCCCGGGATACGCAGTATTTT. Its translation is CASSVSPRDTQYF.

The V and J genes are TRBV7-2 and TRBJ1-2, with D perhaps TRBD1 (5 bases). The CDR3 consists of 16 residues. V was shortened by 1 base and J by 2 bases, with 14 bases between the two germline ends. Germline V gene sequence: CDR1 SGHTA, CDR2 FQGNSA. DNA for the CDR3: TGTGCCAGCAGCTTAGTTAGTAGGCGGGGGAACTATGGCTACACCTTC. It encodes CASSLVSRRGNYGYTF.

This clone has a single count. The chain recombines TRBV30 with TRBJ1-1; maybe TRBD1 (6 bases). CDR1 is GTSNPN, CDR2 SVGIG, per germline (reference sequence). With 0 bases removed from V and 4 bases from J, the gap between germline ends came to 12 bases. CDR3 length equals 14 residues. Written as DNA, the CDR3 is TGTGCCTGGAGTGTAATCGGACAGAGCACTGAAGCTTTCTTT. Protein: CAWSVIGQSTEAFF. Together with reference TRBV30 and TRBJ1-1, the CDR3 gives the full variable domain: SQTIHQWPATLVQPVGSPLSLECTVEGTSNPNLYWYRQAAGRGLQLLFYSVGIGQISSEVPQNLSASRPQDRQFILSSKKLLLSDSGFYLCAWSVIGQSTEAFFGQGTRLTVV.

This chain connects TRBV2 to TRBJ2-1, with 10 bases that match TRBD2. The CDR3 runs to 14 residues. The J segment lost 10 bases and the V segment lost 4 bases, leaving 7 bases of the junction unmatched. Per germline, CDR1 SNHLY and CDR2 FYNNEI. As DNA, the CDR3 is TGTGCCAGCAGTGGGAGCGGGGGGGCAGGGGAGCAGTTCTTC. Amino acids: CASSGSGGAGEQFF.

The chain is built from TRBV11-3 and TRBJ2-6; 9 nucleotides agree with TRBD1. Germline assignment: CDR1 SGHNT and CDR2 YENEEA. J was trimmed by 0 bases and V by 5 bases; bases with no gene match: 11. The CDR3 is made up of 19 amino acids. The CDR3 here is CASSTTGTGSSSGANVLTF. CDR3 sequence (DNA): TGTGCCAGCAGCACTACCGGGACAGGGTCTAGCTCTGGGGCCAACGTCCTGACTTTC.

The table lists this clone with a count of one. V gene TRBV29-1 combines with J gene TRBJ1-1, with D perhaps TRBD1 (5 bases). The CDR3 length is 14 residues. The germline gives CDR1 SQVTM, CDR2 ANQGSEA. The V end was cut by 6 bases, the J end by 0 bases, with 14 bases between. The CDR3 region is CSVVKTVLNTEAFF. In DNA form, the CDR3 reads TGCAGCGTGGTAAAGACAGTCTTGAACACTGAAGCTTTCTTT.

The chain links TRBV27 to TRBJ1-4; D possibly corresponds to TRBD1 (6 bases). V was clipped by 0 bases and J by 8 bases, with 13 bases between them. CDR3 length: 15 residues. Germline CDR1 is MNHEY and CDR2 is SMNVEV (reference sequence). The CDR3 DNA follows: TGTGCCAGCAGTTTATCGGGGGCAAGCGAAGAAAAACTGTTTTTT. Residues: CASSLSGASEEKLFF.

The chain uses TRBV7-3 and TRBJ2-1, with 16 nucleotides matching TRBD2. Germline lookup yields CDR1 SGHTA and CDR2 FQGTGA. The CDR3 runs to 18 residues. V lost 7 bases and J lost 3; bases outside the gene matches: 9. This CDR3 is CASTKGTSGGAVYNEQFF. CDR3 coding DNA: TGTGCCAGCACCAAAGGGACTAGCGGGGGGGCCGTCTACAATGAGCAGTTCTTC.